The source of this T cell receptor beta chain is a study of T-cell memory formation after mild COVID-19. Study-level findings and limits: CD4+ contracting clones were mainly CM and EM; CD8+ ones, EMRA.

This clonotype was detected only a few times. The antigen is not known. CDR1 and CDR2 from the germline V gene are SGHRS and YFSETQ. V lost 4 bases and J lost 5; bases outside the gene matches: 15. This CDR3 region has 17 residues. Researchers used 5'RACE with constant-segment primers to make TCR alpha and TCR beta cDNA libraries that carry sample barcodes and UMIs. TCRdb reanalysed the 5' RACE reads using MiXCR and keeps one entry per CDR3 protein. The sample holds roughly 250,000 distinct CDR3 sequences, 16% seen once. V usage is TRBV5-1 and J usage is TRBJ1-2; 9 nucleotides match TRBD1. Sequencing input: PBMCs or a T cell subset sorted from them (not recorded which). This sequence originates from a man between 18 and 35 years old who had mild COVID-19 (a few samples of this study predate the infection). Cell type and time point are not known. For the CDR3, the DNA is TGCGCCAGCAGCCTGGCGCCTGGGACAGGGATTAATTATGGCTACACCTTC. This sequence encodes CASSLAPGTGINYGYTF.